This TCR beta chain originates from a study of shared clonotypes between healthy human individuals. V shed 3 bases and J 1 base; nucleotides not matched to a gene: 11. The CDR3 spans 17 residues. Germline V CDR1 and CDR2: MGHRA, YSYEKL. The genomic DNA of each subset was split evenly across several immunoSEQ plates. Some 30,000 T cell genomes, or approximately 190 ng DNA, went into the sorted-subset replicate PCRs. The table came from immunoSEQ multiplex PCR; TCRdb's copy has only in-frame clones and leaves some out. The sample lists roughly 2.5 million clones, approximately 94% seen once, with over 0.12% in the top ten.

The clonotype originates from a young man in good health. The chain has TRBV4-1 and TRBJ2-7; the match to TRBD2 covers 8 bases. Sequencing was carried out using naive CD4+ T cells sorted from blood. Noted subset: CD45RA+ positively selected. The CDR3 loop is CASSHLPLAGGSYEQYF. The CDR3 region has the DNA TGCGCCAGCAGCCACCTCCCTCTGGCGGGGGGATCCTACGAGCAGTACTTC.